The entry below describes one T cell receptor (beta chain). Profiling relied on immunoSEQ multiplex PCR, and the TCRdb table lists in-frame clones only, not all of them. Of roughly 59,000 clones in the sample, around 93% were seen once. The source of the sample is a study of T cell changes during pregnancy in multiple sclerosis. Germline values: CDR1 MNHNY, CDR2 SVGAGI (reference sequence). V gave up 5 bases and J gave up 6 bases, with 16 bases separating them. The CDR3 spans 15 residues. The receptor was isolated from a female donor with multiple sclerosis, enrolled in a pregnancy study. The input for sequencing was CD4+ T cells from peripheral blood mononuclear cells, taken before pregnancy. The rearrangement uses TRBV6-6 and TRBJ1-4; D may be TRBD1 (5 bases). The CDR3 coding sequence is TGTGCCAGCAGTGACCCCGGGCTAGGGGATGAAAAACTGTTTTTT. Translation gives CASSDPGLGDEKLFF.